This TCR beta chain was found in a study of blood T cell repertoires in COVID-19. V was shortened by 4 bases and J by 7 bases, with 10 bases between the two germline ends. Germline CDR1 reads GTSNPN; CDR2 reads SVGIG (reference sequence). This CDR3 region has 11 residues. Sequencing was performed with immunoSEQ multiplex PCR; in TCRdb, only in-frame clones are kept and a portion is missing. The table records a few hundred thousand clones, around 90% of them present only once. Sequenced material: peripheral blood. The sequence was collected from a woman in her 50s who had recovered from COVID-19. V is TRBV30 and J is TRBJ1-2, with D maybe TRBD1 (6 bases). The CDR3 DNA sequence: TGTGCCTGGAACACAGGGACTGGCTACACCTTC. Encoded protein: CAWNTGTGYTF.